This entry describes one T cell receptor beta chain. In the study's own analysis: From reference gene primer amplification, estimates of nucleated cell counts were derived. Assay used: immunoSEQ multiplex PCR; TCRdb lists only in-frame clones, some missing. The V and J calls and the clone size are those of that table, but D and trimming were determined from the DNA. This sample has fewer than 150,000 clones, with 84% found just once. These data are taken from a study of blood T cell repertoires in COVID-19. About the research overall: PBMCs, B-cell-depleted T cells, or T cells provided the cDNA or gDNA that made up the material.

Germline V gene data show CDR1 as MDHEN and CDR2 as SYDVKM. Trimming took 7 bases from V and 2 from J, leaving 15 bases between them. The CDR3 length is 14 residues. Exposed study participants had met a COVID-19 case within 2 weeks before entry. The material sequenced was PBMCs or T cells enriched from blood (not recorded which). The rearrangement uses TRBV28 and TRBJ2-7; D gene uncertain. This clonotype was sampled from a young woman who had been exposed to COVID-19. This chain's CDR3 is CASNGGQLPYEQYF. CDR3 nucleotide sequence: TGTGCCAGCAACGGTGGGCAGCTCCCCTACGAGCAGTACTTC.